This entry lists 14 T cell receptor beta chains sequenced from one sample in a study of T cell repertoires in cytomegalovirus infection. Each CDR3 protein gets one entry after TCRdb re-called the reads with MiXCR. The table records 400,000 or so distinct CDR3 sequences, 25% to 40% of them present only once. The sequencing sample was made of PBMCs. These receptors were collected from a human donor in good health (CMV status not recorded). Some clones in this sample may be carry-over from other donors' samples.

Details on this clonotype: A junction end diverges from the germline sequence, so it may reflect a read error. V usage is TRBV11-2 and J usage is TRBJ2-2; 8 nucleotides agree with TRBD2. In germline, CDR1 is SGHAT, CDR2 FQNNGV. The CDR3 covers 18 residues. The CDR3 loop reads CASSLDLSAGGPTGELCF. The CDR3 DNA reads TGTGCCAGCAGCTTAGATCTATCCGCGGGGGGTCCGACCGGGGAGCTGTGTTTT.

This clonotype appeared a few times. This chain connects TRBV6-1 to TRBJ1-5; tentatively, D is TRBD1 (6 bases). The CDR3 spans 15 residues. Between the trimmed V and J ends, which lost 1 base and 7 bases, there was a span of 14 bases. CDR1 and CDR2 from the germline V gene are MNHNS and SASEGT. The CDR3 reads CASSEGSGGRQPQHF. The CDR3 nucleotides read TGTGCCAGCAGTGAAGGTTCGGGGGGCCGGCAGCCCCAGCATTTT.

This clonotype was seen many times. This chain connects TRBV7-9 to TRBJ2-7, with 8 bases lining up with TRBD1. From germline, CDR1 is SEHNR and CDR2 FQNEAQ (reference sequence). V was pared by 6 bases and J by 1 base, with 14 bases of the junction left unmatched. This CDR3 contains 17 residues. CDR3 sequence: CASSLGFGTGISYEQYF. In DNA, the CDR3 is TGTGCCAGCAGTCTTGGTTTTGGGACAGGTATTTCCTACGAGCAGTACTTC.

The table lists this clonotype with a few counts. The chain combines TRBV7-2 with TRBJ2-1; D is uncertain. V was shortened by 5 bases and J by 2 bases, with 13 bases between the two germline ends. Germline values: CDR1 SGHTA, CDR2 FQGNSA. The CDR3 totals 15 residues. CDR3 sequence (DNA): TGTGCCAGCAGCGATAAGAGATACACCTACAATGAGCAGTTCTTC. It encodes CASSDKRYTYNEQFF.

The V call is TRBV4-2, the J call TRBJ1-1; D is unclear. The CDR3 consists of 15 residues. The germline V gene encodes CDR1 LGHNA and CDR2 YNFKEQ. V was pared by 2 bases and J by 13 bases, with 23 bases between. The CDR3 nucleotides read TGTGCCAGCAGCCAATCCCCTTCCGGGGTCGTGAAGAGTTTCTTT. Amino acids: CASSQSPSGVVKSFF.

The gene calls are TRBV15 and TRBJ2-3; D is perhaps TRBD2 (5 bases). This CDR3 has 14 residues. Germline V lookup: CDR1 LNHNV, CDR2 YYDKDF (reference sequence). V was clipped by 9 bases and J by 2 bases, with 15 bases between them. DNA of the CDR3: TGTGCCACTAGGGAGACATACTTCACAGATACGCAGTATTTT. It translates to CATRETYFTDTQYF.

This chain links TRBV20-1 with TRBJ1-1, with D uncertain. Between the trimmed V and J ends, which lost 3 bases and 0 bases, there was a span of 11 bases. The CDR3 has 14 amino acids. The germline gives CDR1 DFQATT, CDR2 SNEGSKA (reference sequence). DNA of the CDR3: TGCAGTGCTAGGAGGGAACAGTTGAACACTGAAGCTTTCTTT. Its translation is CSARREQLNTEAFF.

The chain combines TRBV5-4 with TRBJ2-4; the D call may be TRBD1 or TRBD2 (6 bases each). Per germline, CDR1 SGHNT and CDR2 YYREEE (reference sequence). V was pared by 4 bases and J by 1 base, with 12 bases between. There are 15 residues in the CDR3. The CDR3 region has the DNA TGTGCCAGCAGCCCGGGGGCAGGGGCCAAAAACATTCAGTACTTC. It is translated as CASSPGAGAKNIQYF.

As DNA, the CDR3 is TGTGCCAGCAGCCCCGATAGACAGGGCAATCAGCCCCAGCATTTT. Its protein product is CASSPDRQGNQPQHF. The chain uses TRBV12-3 or TRBV12-4 and TRBJ1-5; the D gene is possibly TRBD1 (6 bases). Trimming stripped 6 bases from V and 2 bases from J, with 14 bases between. The CDR3 has 15 amino acids.

Regarding this clonotype: The junction departs from germline at one end; a sequencing error may be responsible. The chain has TRBV6-5 and TRBJ1-5; the D is unclear. The CDR3 spans 13 residues. CDR1 MNHEY and CDR2 SVGAGI come from the germline V gene. The chain's CDR3 is CASSYEENQSQHF. CDR3 DNA sequence: TGTGCCAGCAGTTACGAGGAGAATCAGTCCCAGCATTTT.

A note on this clonotype: Germline and junction disagree at one end, which may indicate a read error. The genes are TRBV19 and TRBJ2-5; a possible D gene is TRBD1 (5 bases). Germline loops: CDR1 LNHDA, CDR2 SQIVND (reference sequence). The CDR3 is 18 amino acids. The CDR3 loop reads CASSSLDSPEGMQEAQYF. CDR3 DNA sequence: TGTGCCAGTAGTAGCCTAGACAGCCCCGAAGGGATGCAAGAGGCCCAGTACTTC. Full variable domain (outside the CDR3, taken from reference TRBV19 and TRBJ2-5): DGGITQSPKYLFRKEGQNVTLSCEQNLNHDAMYWYRQDPGQGLRLIYYSQIVNDFQKGDIAEGYSVSREKKESFPLTVTSAQKNPTAFYLCASSSLDSPEGMQEAQYFGPGTRLLVL.

This chain links TRBV15 with TRBJ2-3, with D perhaps matching TRBD2 (5 bases). Trimming stripped 5 bases from V and 0 bases from J, with 12 bases between. The germline V gene encodes CDR1 LNHNV and CDR2 YYDKDF (reference sequence). This CDR3 contains 15 residues. The CDR3 loop is CATSGSQRSTDTQYF. CDR3 nucleotides: TGTGCCACCAGCGGGTCCCAGCGGAGCACAGATACGCAGTATTTT.

V usage is TRBV18 and J usage is TRBJ2-2; D might be TRBD2 (6 bases). Germline assignment: CDR1 KGHSH and CDR2 LQKENI. Trimming shortened V by 2 bases and J by 4 bases, and 14 bases separated the two germline ends. This CDR3 has 16 amino acids. The CDR3 spells CASSPTAGRATGELFF. CDR3 nucleotide sequence: TGTGCCAGCTCACCAACCGCGGGGAGAGCCACCGGGGAGCTGTTTTTT.

The chain employs TRBV7-9 and TRBJ2-5, with unresolved D. Per germline, CDR1 SEHNR and CDR2 FQNEAQ (reference sequence). CDR3 size: 16 residues. V was clipped by 1 base and J by 13 bases, with 25 bases between them. For the CDR3, the DNA is TGTGCCAGCAGCTTAGAGCCGACGGCACCACTCATTCGTCCGTACTTC. This codes for CASSLEPTAPLIRPYF.